Following are 18 T cell receptor beta chains from one sample sequenced in a study of blood T cell repertoires in COVID-19. Sequenced by immunoSEQ multiplex PCR; TCRdb stores in-frame clones only, minus some. Found here are a few hundred thousand clones, 88% of them singletons; the top ten hold about 1.7%. Specimen: PBMCs or T cells enriched from blood (not recorded which). These receptor sequences come from a woman in her forties who had recovered from COVID-19.

V and J are TRBV5-4 and TRBJ2-5; 11 bases fit TRBD2. The length of the CDR3 is 16 residues. The V segment lost 0 bases and the J segment 0 bases; nucleotides outside the gene matches: 1. CDR1 is SGHNT and CDR2 is YYREEE in the germline V gene (reference sequence). The CDR3 here is CASSLGGLADQETQYF. CDR3 bases: TGTGCCAGCAGCTTGGGGGGACTAGCGGACCAAGAGACCCAGTACTTC.

The gene calls are TRBV7-9 and TRBJ1-1; 9 bases match TRBD1. This CDR3 is 15 amino acids long. After removal of 5 bases from V and 1 base from J, the junction contained 5 bases not matched to a gene. The germline V gene encodes CDR1 SEHNR and CDR2 FQNEAQ (reference sequence). As DNA, the CDR3 is TGTGCCAGCAGCCCGGGGACAGGGAAGAACACTGAAGCTTTCTTT. Translating it yields CASSPGTGKNTEAFF.

The rearrangement uses TRBV7-2 and TRBJ1-1; unclear D gene. Trimming took off 5 bases at V and 3 bases at J, with 13 bases between the two ends. Germline V gene sequence: CDR1 SGHTA, CDR2 FQGNSA. The CDR3 runs to 14 residues. In DNA form, the CDR3 reads TGTGCCAGCAGCACTAGCGTGGGGTACACTGAAGCTTTCTTT. Translated: CASSTSVGYTEAFF.

V is TRBV4-3 and J is TRBJ2-1; 7 positions agree with TRBD2. The CDR3 consists of 18 residues. Trimming removed 1 base from V and 1 base from J; junction bases left unmatched: 10. CDR1 LGHNA and CDR2 YSLEER come from the germline V gene. CDR3 nucleotides: TGCGCCAGCAGCCAAGGGCTCCCGGGACTATCATCCTACAATGAGCAGTTCTTC. Encoded protein: CASSQGLPGLSSYNEQFF.

This clone showed up just a few times. The genes are TRBV18 and TRBJ2-7, with TRBD1 matching over 7 bases. Germline V gene lookup returns CDR1 KGHSH and CDR2 LQKENI. The junction had 5 bases not matched to a gene; V was cut back by 2 bases and J by 1 base. The CDR3 is 15 amino acids. The CDR3 nucleotides are TGTGCCAGCTCACCAAGACAGGGTGGGTCCTACGAGCAGTACTTC. Protein sequence: CASSPRQGGSYEQYF.

The V and J genes are TRBV7-2 and TRBJ1-6; perhaps TRBD1 as D (6 bases). This CDR3 has 13 residues. The V and J ends lost 7 bases and 7 bases respectively, with 11 bases between them. Germline CDR1 and CDR2: SGHTA and FQGNSA. In nucleotides, the CDR3 is TGTGCCAGCACCAAGAGGGGGAATTCACCCCTCCACTTT. The encoded protein is CASTKRGNSPLHF.

V gene TRBV6-5 combines with J gene TRBJ1-4; possible D gene TRBD1, 5 bases. The CDR3 consists of 13 residues. Germline V gene lookup returns CDR1 MNHEY and CDR2 SVGAGI. V dropped 9 bases and J dropped 5 bases, with 13 bases sitting between them. This CDR3 is CARGRGGNEKLFF. CDR3 DNA: TGTGCCAGGGGAAGGGGAGGGAATGAAAAACTGTTTTTT.

The chain couples TRBV25-1 to TRBJ2-1; TRBD2 aligns across 11 bases. The ends lost 5 bases at V and 4 bases at J; junction bases unmatched: 7. The germline V gene has CDR1 MGHDK and CDR2 SYGVNS. This CDR3 contains 16 residues. DNA for the CDR3: TGTGCCAGCAGTCTTTTAGCGGGAGGGCCGTACAATGAGCAGTTCTTC. Translation gives CASSLLAGGPYNEQFF.

V usage is TRBV5-1 and J usage is TRBJ1-5, with unresolved D. Germline V gene sequence: CDR1 SGHRS, CDR2 YFSETQ. This CDR3 is built from 14 residues. Trimming shortened V by 4 bases and J by 0 bases, and 8 bases separated the two germline ends. CDR3 in DNA: TGCGCCAGCAGCGACGGAGTTAGCAATCAGCCCCAGCATTTT. The encoded protein is CASSDGVSNQPQHF.

This chain's CDR3 is CASSITPTGTRSWEQYF. CDR3 coding DNA: TGTGCCAGCAGCATCACCCCGACCGGGACTAGAAGTTGGGAGCAGTACTTC. The rearrangement joins TRBV7-2 to TRBJ2-7, with 8 bases lining up with TRBD2. V lost 5 bases to trimming and J lost 7 bases; unmatched junction nucleotides: 19. Germline V gene sequence: CDR1 SGHTA, CDR2 FQGNSA. The CDR3 covers 17 residues. The full variable domain, with the rest looked up from reference TRBV7-2 and TRBJ2-7, is GAGVSQSPSNKVTEKGKDVELRCDPISGHTALYWYRQSLGQGLEFLIYFQGNSAPDKSGLPSDRFSAERTGGSVSTLTIQRTQQEDSAVYLCASSITPTGTRSWEQYFGPGTRLTVT.

This chain joins TRBV25-1 and TRBJ1-2, with TRBD1 matching 8 bases. CDR1 and CDR2 from the germline V gene are MGHDK and SYGVNS. V gave up 10 bases and J gave up 4 bases; unmatched junction bases: 11. The CDR3 contains 14 residues. CDR3 in DNA: TGTGCCACAGACCCAGGGGGCTGGGGCTATGGCTACACCTTC. This translates into CATDPGGWGYGYTF.

The chain couples TRBV10-1 to TRBJ1-6, with D unresolved. Germline V gene sequence: CDR1 WNHNN, CDR2 SYGVQD (reference sequence). Trimming left V 4 bases short and J 13 bases short, with 14 bases between. This CDR3 comprises 13 residues. CDR3 nucleotide sequence: TGCGCCAGCAGTGGGAAAATCGGGTCGCCCCTCCACTTT. The encoded protein is CASSGKIGSPLHF.

This sequence joins TRBV7-2 and TRBJ1-1; D is undetermined. CDR3 size: 14 residues. Between the trimmed V and J ends, which lost 5 bases and 5 bases, there was a span of 15 bases. From germline, CDR1 is SGHTA and CDR2 FQGNSA. The CDR3 region has the DNA TGTGCCAGCAGCCCCCCCCCTAGCCCGACTGAAGCTTTCTTT. Protein: CASSPPPSPTEAFF.

Only a few counts were recorded for this clone. This chain links TRBV7-6 with TRBJ2-7; no clear D. Germline lookup yields CDR1 SGHVS and CDR2 FNYEAQ. V was shortened by 2 bases and J by 2 bases, with 10 bases between the two germline ends. The CDR3 is 14 amino acids. Here the CDR3 reads CASSLYGSTYEQYF. CDR3 DNA: TGTGCCAGCAGCTTATATGGCAGTACCTACGAGCAGTACTTC. Together with reference TRBV7-6 and TRBJ2-7, the CDR3 gives the full variable domain: GAGVSQSPRYKVTKRGQDVALRCDPISGHVSLYWYRQALGQGPEFLTYFNYEAQQDKSGLPNDRFSAERPEGSISTLTIQRTEQRDSAMYRCASSLYGSTYEQYFGPGTRLTVT.

The CDR3 DNA sequence: TGTGCCAGCAGGAGAGGACTAGCGGGAGCAAACGAGCAGTTCTTC. Amino acids: CASRRGLAGANEQFF. This chain uses TRBV6-5 with TRBJ2-1; 13 bases are a match to TRBD2. CDR1 and CDR2 (germline): MNHEY, SVGAGI. After removal of 6 bases from V and 10 bases from J, the junction contained 9 bases not matched to a gene. CDR3 length equals 15 residues.

This rearrangement joins TRBV15 to TRBJ1-6; 11 bases match TRBD1. Germline loops: CDR1 LNHNV, CDR2 YYDKDF (reference sequence). V lost 3 bases, J lost 10 bases, and 2 bases stayed unmatched. The CDR3 sequence is 14 residues long. The CDR3 region is CATSRGQGGSPLHF. The CDR3 region has the DNA TGTGCCACCAGCAGGGGACAGGGGGGGTCACCCCTCCACTTT.

The chain employs TRBV2 and TRBJ1-2; D remains unclear. The V gene's germline CDR1 is SNHLY and CDR2 FYNNEI. The length of the CDR3 is 15 residues. Trimming cost V 3 bases and J 6 bases, with 17 bases left between them. The CDR3 DNA is TGTGCCAGCAGTGAGCCCCCGGGATACCCTGATGGCTACACCTTC. The encoded protein is CASSEPPGYPDGYTF.

Many counts were recorded for this clone. The J gene is TRBJ1-5, the V gene TRBV4-1; 8 nucleotides agree with TRBD1. The CDR3 has 16 amino acids. CDR1 and CDR2 from the germline V gene are MGHRA and YSYEKL. The J segment lost 7 bases and the V segment lost 2 bases, leaving 10 bases of the junction unmatched. The CDR3 protein is CASSQPDRGNNQPQHF. The CDR3 nucleotides read TGCGCCAGCAGCCAACCTGACAGGGGAAACAACCAGCCCCAGCATTTT.